This passage covers 28 T cell receptor beta chains from one sample sequenced in a study of blood T cell repertoires in COVID-19. Sequencing was performed with immunoSEQ multiplex PCR; in TCRdb, only in-frame clones are kept and a portion is missing. Among approximately 77,000 clones listed, about 87% were seen once. The sample comprised peripheral blood. The receptors stem from a woman of 80 years or more with acute or convalescent COVID-19.

The rearrangement joins TRBV28 to TRBJ1-4, with D unclear. The V and J ends lost 10 bases and 3 bases respectively, with 15 bases between them. Looked up from germline, CDR1 is MDHEN and CDR2 is SYDVKM. The CDR3 runs to 14 residues. The CDR3 sequence: CATYEGVANEKLFF. CDR3 DNA sequence: TGTGCCACCTACGAGGGAGTGGCTAATGAAAAACTGTTTTTT.

V usage is TRBV6-5 and J usage is TRBJ2-1, with a tentative D call TRBD1 (6 bases). V gave up 6 bases and J gave up 3 bases, with 12 bases separating them. Germline lookup yields CDR1 MNHEY and CDR2 SVGAGI. This CDR3 spans 14 amino acids. CDR3 sequence reads: CASRSGTLYNEQFF. The CDR3 DNA reads as TGTGCCAGCAGGTCCGGGACACTCTACAATGAGCAGTTCTTC.

The chain uses TRBV11-1 and TRBJ1-1; 7 nucleotides agree with TRBD1. The CDR3 totals 13 residues. CDR1 and CDR2 (germline): SGHAT, FQDESV (reference sequence). The junction had 6 bases not matched to a gene; V was cut back by 1 base and J by 10 bases. The CDR3 coding sequence is TGTGCCAGCAGCTTAGTGGAGGGGGCTGCAGCTTTCTTT. Translating it yields CASSLVEGAAAFF.

The V gene is TRBV13, the J gene TRBJ1-4, with a weak D call TRBD1 (6 bases). CDR1 is PRHDT, CDR2 FYEKMQ, per germline (reference sequence). CDR3 length: 16 amino acids. Trimming removed 0 bases from V and 6 bases from J, with 14 bases in between. This CDR3 reads CASSLGLGGRHEKLFF. As DNA, the CDR3 is TGTGCCAGCAGCTTAGGCCTGGGGGGGCGACATGAAAAACTGTTTTTT.

The V call is TRBV27, the J call TRBJ1-2; TRBD1 might be the D (5 bases). Per germline, CDR1 MNHEY and CDR2 SMNVEV (reference sequence). The ends were cut back, 3 bases at V and 6 bases at J, with 14 bases in the middle. This CDR3 contains 14 residues. CDR3 nucleotide sequence: TGTGCCAGCAGTTTTGGGGCAGGGAGGCATGGCTACACCTTC. It translates to CASSFGAGRHGYTF.

J is TRBJ1-5 and V is TRBV7-2, with 7 bases matching TRBD1. The CDR3 sequence is 15 residues long. The germline V gene has CDR1 SGHTA and CDR2 FQGNSA. With V trimmed by 5 bases and J by 2 bases, 6 bases remained unmatched. CDR3 amino acids: CASSRPDRGNQPQHF. CDR3 DNA: TGTGCCAGCAGCAGGCCCGACAGGGGCAATCAGCCCCAGCATTTT. Filled out from reference TRBV7-2 and TRBJ1-5, the complete variable domain reads GAGVSQSPSNKVTEKGKDVELRCDPISGHTALYWYRQSLGQGLEFLIYFQGNSAPDKSGLPSDRFSAERTGGSVSTLTIQRTQQEDSAVYLCASSRPDRGNQPQHFGDGTRLSIL.

The V and J genes are TRBV29-1 and TRBJ1-6; D possibly corresponds to TRBD1 (6 bases). The CDR3 runs 13 residues. The ends were cut back, 6 bases at V and 4 bases at J, with 10 bases in the middle. CDR1 is SQVTM and CDR2 is ANQGSEA in the germline V gene. The CDR3 spells CSVQTGYNSPLHF. The CDR3 DNA is TGCAGCGTCCAGACAGGTTATAATTCACCCCTCCACTTT.

The rearrangement links TRBV9 to TRBJ2-1; tentative D call: TRBD1 (5 bases). Germline CDR1 reads SGDLS; CDR2 reads YYNGEE. Trimming cost V 3 bases and J 0 bases, with 7 bases left between them. The CDR3 length is 14 residues. CDR3 DNA: TGTGCCAGCAGCGCAGGGCGCTCCTACAATGAGCAGTTCTTC. As protein: CASSAGRSYNEQFF.

The CDR3 DNA sequence: TGTGCCAGCAGTTTAGGCGGGGGGGCATACAATGAGCAGTTCTTC. It is translated as CASSLGGGAYNEQFF. The rearrangement links TRBV27 to TRBJ2-1; 9 bases are shared with TRBD2. Per the germline V gene, CDR1 is MNHEY and CDR2 is SMNVEV (reference sequence). V shed 2 bases and J 4 bases; nucleotides not matched to a gene: 3. This CDR3 has 15 residues.

This clone was counted a single time. The chain is built from TRBV3-1 (or the pseudogene TRBV3-2) and TRBJ1-2; a possible D gene is TRBD1 (6 bases). Germline V gene data show CDR1 as LGHDT and CDR2 as YNNKEL (reference sequence). The CDR3 covers 16 residues. V was clipped by 2 bases and J by 4 bases, with 17 bases between them. CDR3: CASSQHSGAQGYGYTF. In nucleotides, the CDR3 is TGTGCCAGCAGCCAACACTCAGGGGCTCAAGGCTATGGCTACACCTTC.

The chain has TRBV5-1 and TRBJ1-6; unclear D gene. Germline loops: CDR1 SGHRS, CDR2 YFSETQ. V shed 0 bases and J shed 0 bases, with 10 bases lying between them. This CDR3 region has 17 residues. CDR3 sequence (DNA): TGCGCCAGCAGCTTGGGGTCTTCGAGCTCCTATAATTCACCCCTCCACTTT. Translation: CASSLGSSSSYNSPLHF.

The CDR3 loop reads CASSLAAGVGQYF. The CDR3 nucleotides read TGTGCCAGCAGTTTAGCCGCGGGGGTCGGGCAGTACTTC. This chain uses TRBV27 with TRBJ2-7, with TRBD2 matching 7 bases. Unmatched junction bases numbered 7, after V lost 2 bases and J lost 9 bases. CDR1 is MNHEY and CDR2 is SMNVEV in the germline V gene (reference sequence). This CDR3 region has 13 residues.

This clone was counted only a few times. This chain uses TRBV6-6 with TRBJ1-2; 8 nucleotides line up with TRBD1. The CDR3 covers 14 residues. Unmatched junction bases numbered 3, after V lost 0 bases and J lost 6 bases. Germline CDR1 reads MNHNY; CDR2 reads SVGAGI (reference sequence). This CDR3 reads CASSYSDRGNGYTF. As DNA, the CDR3 is TGTGCCAGCAGTTACTCCGACAGGGGAAATGGCTACACCTTC.

This chain links TRBV19 with TRBJ1-4; 7 bases are a match to TRBD1. V lost 10 bases, J lost 3 bases, and 8 bases stayed unmatched. CDR1 is LNHDA, CDR2 SQIVND, per germline (reference sequence). The CDR3 contains 14 residues. CDR3 bases: TGTGCCACCAAAAAGGGGGCTGCTAATGAAAAACTGTTTTTT. Translating it yields CATKKGAANEKLFF.

The J gene is TRBJ1-2, the V gene TRBV30; no clear D. Germline V gene sequence: CDR1 GTSNPN, CDR2 SVGIG (reference sequence). CDR3 length equals 15 residues. Trimming pared 3 bases from V and 2 bases from J, leaving 16 bases between. The DNA of the CDR3 is TGTGCCTGGAGCGTGGGGAGGCTAACCAACTATGGCTACACCTTC. It specifies CAWSVGRLTNYGYTF. Based on the CDR3 plus reference TRBV30 and TRBJ1-2, the full variable domain is SQTIHQWPATLVQPVGSPLSLECTVEGTSNPNLYWYRQAAGRGLQLLFYSVGIGQISSEVPQNLSASRPQDRQFILSSKKLLLSDSGFYLCAWSVGRLTNYGYTFGSGTRLTVV.

CDR3 amino acids: CASSRSGGRTPMGETQYF. The CDR3 DNA sequence: TGTGCCAGCAGCCGGTCGGGAGGGAGGACACCCATGGGGGAGACCCAGTACTTC. The rearrangement uses TRBV11-2 and TRBJ2-5; 8 bases fit TRBD2. In germline, CDR1 is SGHAT, CDR2 FQNNGV. V shed 5 bases, J shed 5 bases, and the junction held 19 bases outside the gene matches. The CDR3 consists of 18 residues. Combining the CDR3 with reference TRBV11-2 and TRBJ2-5 gives the whole variable domain EAGVAQSPRYKIIEKRQSVAFWCNPISGHATLYWYQQILGQGPKLLIQFQNNGVVDDSQLPKDRFSAERLKGVDSTLKIQPAKLEDSAVYLCASSRSGGRTPMGETQYFGPGTRLLVL.

The V call is TRBV6-2 or TRBV6-3, the J call TRBJ2-7; TRBD1 matches 8 bases. V lost 2 bases and J lost 7; bases outside the gene matches: 7. Germline assignment: CDR1 MNHEY and CDR2 SVGEGT. The CDR3 extends over 14 amino acids. The CDR3: CASSYVDRAGEQYF. The DNA for the CDR3 is TGTGCCAGCAGTTACGTGGACAGGGCCGGGGAGCAGTACTTC.

This clone has just one count. CDR3 sequence: CASSQELLQGAEKLFF. In nucleotides, the CDR3 is TGCGCCAGCAGCCAAGAATTGTTACAGGGGGCGGAAAAACTGTTTTTT. V usage is TRBV4-1 and J usage is TRBJ1-4; 9 bases are shared with TRBD1. J gave up 8 bases and V 0 bases, and 7 bases lay outside the gene matches. CDR1 MGHRA and CDR2 YSYEKL come from the germline V gene. The CDR3 totals 16 residues.

This clone appeared once. This CDR3 is CASSLERNTEAFF. DNA for the CDR3: TGTGCCAGCTCCCTTGAGAGGAACACTGAAGCTTTCTTT. The chain has TRBV2 and TRBJ1-1; the D is unclear. Trimming removed 8 bases at V and 1 base at J, with 11 bases between. The CDR3 has 13 residues. Germline V gene lookup returns CDR1 SNHLY and CDR2 FYNNEI.

This clone has just a few counts. The rearrangement uses TRBV5-1 and TRBJ2-7, with TRBD1 identical over 8 bases. The CDR3 is 16 residues long. CDR1 is SGHRS, CDR2 YFSETQ, per germline. J gave up 4 bases and V 0 bases, and 9 bases lay outside the gene matches. CDR3 DNA sequence: TGCGCCAGCAGCTTGGCCAGCTCCAGGGGGCCATACGAGCAGTACTTC. This translates into CASSLASSRGPYEQYF.

This chain links TRBV6-2 or TRBV6-3 with TRBJ2-2; D is possibly TRBD2 (6 bases). Germline CDR1 is MNHEY and CDR2 is SVGEGT. The CDR3 extends over 15 amino acids. Trimming shortened V by 6 bases and J by 4 bases, and 15 bases separated the two germline ends. DNA for the CDR3: TGTGCCAGCAGCCTACTTCGTAGCGGCACCGGGGAGCTGTTTTTT. Translation gives CASSLLRSGTGELFF.

The chain uses TRBV4-1 and TRBJ2-7; the match to TRBD2 covers 16 bases. Trimming removed 0 bases from V and 1 base from J; junction bases left unmatched: 6. Germline CDR1 is MGHRA and CDR2 is YSYEKL. The CDR3 totals 19 residues. The CDR3 spells CASSQEGLAGGPTSYEQYF. CDR3 sequence (DNA): TGCGCCAGCAGCCAAGAGGGACTAGCGGGAGGGCCCACTTCCTACGAGCAGTACTTC.

The chain couples TRBV10-1 to TRBJ2-1; TRBD2 aligns across 9 bases. V lost 2 bases, J lost 6 bases, and 5 bases stayed unmatched. CDR3 size: 15 residues. Germline CDR1 and CDR2: WNHNN and SYGVQD (reference sequence). CDR3 region: CASSENLAGPNEQFF. The CDR3 nucleotides read TGCGCCAGCAGTGAGAACCTAGCGGGACCCAATGAGCAGTTCTTC.

The chain links TRBV14 to TRBJ2-1; D not certain. The V gene lost 0 bases and the J gene lost 4 bases, with 10 bases spanning the gap. The CDR3 has 15 amino acids. CDR1 and CDR2 from the germline V gene are SGHDN and FVKESK. The CDR3 DNA sequence: TGTGCCAGCAGCCAAGATGGGCACACGTACAATGAGCAGTTCTTC. This codes for CASSQDGHTYNEQFF. The whole variable domain, remainder taken from reference TRBV14 and TRBJ2-1, is EAGVTQFPSHSVIEKGQTVTLRCDPISGHDNLYWYRRVMGKEIKFLLHFVKESKQDESGMPNNRFLAERTGGTYSTLKVQPAELEDSGVYFCASSQDGHTYNEQFFGPGTRLTVL.

The CDR3 nucleotides are TGTGCCAGCAGCTCTCGGACAGGGGGCCGGGCTGGAAACACCATATATTTT. Amino acid sequence: CASSSRTGGRAGNTIYF. The chain employs TRBV5-5 and TRBJ1-3; 11 bases are a match to TRBD1. The CDR3 has 17 amino acids. V lost 3 bases to trimming and J lost 2 bases; unmatched junction nucleotides: 7. CDR1 and CDR2 (germline): SGHKS, YYEKEE (reference sequence).

The chain links TRBV29-1 to TRBJ1-3; D call uncertain. The germline V and J ends were trimmed by 4 bases and 4 bases, with 17 bases remaining between them. The V gene's germline CDR1 is SQVTM and CDR2 ANQGSEA. This CDR3 is 15 amino acids long. The CDR3 DNA reads as TGCAGCGTTGGGTACGCCGGGAGTGTAGGAAACACCATATATTTT. Translating gives CSVGYAGSVGNTIYF. The variable domain in full, with the rest retrieved from reference TRBV29-1 and TRBJ1-3, is SAVISQKPSRDICQRGTSLTIQCQVDSQVTMMFWYRQQPGQSLTLIATANQGSEATYESGFVIDKFPISRPNLTFSTLTVSNMSPEDSSIYLCSVGYAGSVGNTIYFGEGSWLTVV.

This chain connects TRBV12-5 to TRBJ2-7, with D tentatively TRBD1 (5 bases). Germline V gene data show CDR1 as LGHNT and CDR2 as FRNRAP. V lost 7 bases and J 0 bases, leaving 22 bases between the germline ends. CDR3 length: 17 residues. CDR3 region: CASALGPRAQYSYEQYF. In DNA form, the CDR3 reads TGTGCTAGTGCCCTTGGCCCCAGGGCCCAGTACTCCTACGAGCAGTACTTC.

This clone is a singleton in its sample. This chain joins TRBV5-6 and TRBJ1-6; 8 nucleotides line up with TRBD1. This CDR3 comprises 19 residues. V was pared by 4 bases and J by 2 bases, with 14 bases of the junction left unmatched. Germline V gives CDR1 SGHDT, CDR2 YYEEEE. CDR3 residues: CASSLQGSGGDAYNSPLHF. In DNA form, the CDR3 reads TGTGCCAGCAGCCTTCAAGGGTCAGGGGGCGATGCCTATAATTCACCCCTCCACTTT. Full variable domain (missing parts from reference TRBV5-6 and TRBJ1-6): DAGVTQSPTHLIKTRGQQVTLRCSPKSGHDTVSWYQQALGQGPQFIFQYYEEEERQRGNFPDRFSGHQFPNYSSELNVNALLLGDSALYLCASSLQGSGGDAYNSPLHFGNGTRLTVT.